This T cell receptor (beta chain) was found in a study of blood T cells in healthy people across ages. Study results and caveats: Age brought a roughly linear fall in TCR beta diversity measured per million T cells. Naive CD4+ cells and diversity were both higher in long-lived donors than in aged donors.

The CDR3 is 15 amino acids. Together with a sample-barcoded 5' primer, a J-beta primer mix was included in a second PCR lasting about 6 to 11 cycles. TCRdb itself ran the 5' RACE reads through MiXCR, one entry per CDR3 protein. Seen here are more than 800,000 distinct CDR3 sequences, around 30% observed once, and the top ten hold roughly a sixth. Notes on this clonotype: Its specificity is unknown. One end of the junction fails to match germline, which may point to a read error.

Sequenced input: blood. The rearrangement links TRBV12-3 or TRBV12-4 to TRBJ2-3; 7 positions match TRBD1. The TCR comes from an elderly woman in good health. CDR3 DNA: TGTGCCAGCAGTCGCGGACAGGCGAGCACAGGTACGCAATATTTT. It encodes CASSRGQASTGTQYF.